These 11 T cell receptor beta chains were sequenced from one sample in a study of cytomegalovirus exposure and HLA in healthy donors. The PCR ran on 60 Vbeta and 13 Jbeta primers. Clones were read by immunoSEQ multiplex PCR, and TCRdb kept only the in-frame ones, dropping some. The ten most abundant clones cover 0.59% of a sample with about 110,000 clones. Sample: PBMCs. These TCRs come from a man aged 45-60 years in good health and CMV-seronegative.

The chain links TRBV7-9 to TRBJ2-3; 9 bases are a match to TRBD2. CDR3 length equals 16 residues. The V segment lost 5 bases and the J segment 0 bases; nucleotides outside the gene matches: 6. Germline V gene sequence: CDR1 SEHNR, CDR2 FQNEAQ (reference sequence). The CDR3 region has the DNA TGTGCCAGCAGCACCAGACTAGCGGTGAGCACAGATACGCAGTATTTT. It encodes CASSTRLAVSTDTQYF.

This chain connects TRBV5-4 to TRBJ1-2; unclear D gene. V lost 4 bases, J lost 4 bases, and 14 bases lay in between. Germline values: CDR1 SGHNT, CDR2 YYREEE (reference sequence). There are 14 residues in the CDR3. CDR3 nucleotide sequence: TGTGCCAGCAGCCCAGACATGTCTGGCTATGGCTACACCTTC. Its translation is CASSPDMSGYGYTF.

The chain combines TRBV7-8 with TRBJ1-1; D gene uncertain. CDR3 length: 11 amino acids. Germline V gene sequence: CDR1 SGHVS, CDR2 FQNEAQ. With 6 bases removed from V and 5 bases from J, the gap between germline ends came to 7 bases. The CDR3: CASREETEAFF. The CDR3 DNA reads TGTGCCAGCAGGGAGGAGACTGAAGCTTTCTTT.

The chain links TRBV25-1 to TRBJ1-2, with 7 bases identical to TRBD1. Germline CDR1 is MGHDK and CDR2 is SYGVNS. The CDR3 has 13 residues. V lost 2 bases and J lost 8; bases outside the gene matches: 5. The CDR3 region is CASSEVRGNGYTF. As DNA, the CDR3 is TGTGCCAGCAGTGAAGTCAGGGGGAACGGCTACACCTTC.

The J gene is TRBJ2-2, the V gene TRBV6-1; 12 nucleotides match TRBD1. Germline V lookup: CDR1 MNHNS, CDR2 SASEGT. This CDR3 comprises 13 residues. V lost 8 bases and J lost 6; bases outside the gene matches: 1. The CDR3 region has the DNA TGTGCCAGCGGGACAGGGGGCCCCGGGGAGCTGTTTTTT. It is translated as CASGTGGPGELFF.

The genes are TRBV5-4 and TRBJ2-1, with D perhaps TRBD2 (5 bases). The V gene's germline CDR1 is SGHNT and CDR2 YYREEE (reference sequence). Trimming cost V 10 bases and J 0 bases, with 14 bases left between them. The length of the CDR3 is 14 residues. This CDR3 reads CAAGRMSSYNEQFF. DNA of the CDR3: TGTGCCGCGGGTCGGATGAGCTCCTACAATGAGCAGTTCTTC.

This rearrangement joins TRBV6-5 to TRBJ1-2; possible D gene TRBD1, 6 bases. Between the trimmed V and J ends, which lost 3 bases and 4 bases, there was a span of 9 bases. Germline values: CDR1 MNHEY, CDR2 SVGAGI. The CDR3 is 13 amino acids. CDR3 sequence reads: CASSYYRAYGYTF. As DNA, the CDR3 is TGTGCCAGCAGTTATTACAGGGCCTATGGCTACACCTTC.

This sequence joins TRBV11-3 and TRBJ2-3; D might be TRBD1 (5 bases). From germline, CDR1 is SGHNT and CDR2 YENEEA. The CDR3 is 16 residues long. V was trimmed by 5 bases and J by 0 bases, leaving 15 bases between them. This CDR3 is CASSARAELSTDTQYF. For the CDR3, the DNA is TGTGCCAGCAGCGCCAGGGCGGAGCTTAGCACAGATACGCAGTATTTT. The full variable domain, in which reference TRBV11-3 and TRBJ2-3 provide the parts outside the CDR3, is EAGVVQSPRYKIIEKKQPVAFWCNPISGHNTLYWYLQNLGQGPELLIRYENEEAVDDSQLPKDRFSAERLKGVDSTLKIQPAELGDSAVYLCASSARAELSTDTQYFGPGTRLTVL.

The chain recombines TRBV5-1 with TRBJ2-1, with D tentatively TRBD2 (5 bases). Germline loops: CDR1 SGHRS, CDR2 YFSETQ. V dropped 4 bases and J dropped 5 bases, with 16 bases sitting between them. The CDR3 extends over 15 amino acids. The CDR3 DNA is TGCGCCAGCAGCGGTGGGTCCCTCGGGGACAATGAGCAGTTCTTC. The encoded protein is CASSGGSLGDNEQFF.

The V gene is TRBV5-1, the J gene TRBJ2-1; 9 bases map to TRBD2. V was pared by 2 bases and J by 4 bases, with 7 bases of the junction left unmatched. Germline lookup yields CDR1 SGHRS and CDR2 YFSETQ. The CDR3 loop spans 16 amino acids. Here the CDR3 reads CASSFYSGLAYNEQFF. The CDR3 bases are TGCGCCAGCAGCTTCTATTCGGGACTAGCTTACAATGAGCAGTTCTTC.

The chain links TRBV30 to TRBJ2-1; D possibly corresponds to TRBD1 (6 bases). Germline CDR1 reads GTSNPN; CDR2 reads SVGIG (reference sequence). CDR3 length equals 14 residues. Trimming took off 1 base at V and 12 bases at J, with 19 bases between the two ends. The CDR3 sequence: CAWSGGPREGGQFF. DNA of the CDR3: TGTGCCTGGAGTGGTGGGCCCAGGGAAGGGGGGCAGTTCTTC.